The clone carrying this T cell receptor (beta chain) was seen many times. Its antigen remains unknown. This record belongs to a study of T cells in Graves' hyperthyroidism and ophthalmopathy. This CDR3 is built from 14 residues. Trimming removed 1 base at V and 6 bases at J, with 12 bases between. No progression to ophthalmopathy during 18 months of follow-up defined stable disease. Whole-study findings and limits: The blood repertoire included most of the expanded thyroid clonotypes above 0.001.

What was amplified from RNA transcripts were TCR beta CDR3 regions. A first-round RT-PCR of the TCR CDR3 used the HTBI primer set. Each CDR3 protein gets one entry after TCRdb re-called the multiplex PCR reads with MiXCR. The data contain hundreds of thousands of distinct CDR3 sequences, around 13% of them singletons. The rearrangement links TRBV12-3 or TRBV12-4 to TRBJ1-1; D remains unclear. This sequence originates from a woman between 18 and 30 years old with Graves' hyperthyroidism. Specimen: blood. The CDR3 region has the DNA TGTGCCAGCAGTTTAGGCCCCGGTACCCCTGAAGCTTTCTTT. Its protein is CASSLGPGTPEAFF.